This TCR beta chain stems from a study of technical replicates of blood from a few donors. Profiled with immunoSEQ multiplex PCR; TCRdb holds only in-frame clones, not every one. The sample holds just over 95,000 clones, about 94% seen once. With 3 bases clipped from V and 6 bases from J, the junction kept 4 bases outside the gene matches. Per germline, CDR1 MDHEN and CDR2 SYDVKM. The CDR3 has 15 amino acids. The chain has TRBV28 and TRBJ2-2, with 10 bases matching TRBD2. The sequencing input was T cells isolated from PBMCs. This receptor was obtained from a human donor in good health. Written as DNA, the CDR3 is TGTGCCAGCAGTTTCCTAGCGGGAGCCCCCGGGGAGCTGTTTTTT. Protein: CASSFLAGAPGELFF.